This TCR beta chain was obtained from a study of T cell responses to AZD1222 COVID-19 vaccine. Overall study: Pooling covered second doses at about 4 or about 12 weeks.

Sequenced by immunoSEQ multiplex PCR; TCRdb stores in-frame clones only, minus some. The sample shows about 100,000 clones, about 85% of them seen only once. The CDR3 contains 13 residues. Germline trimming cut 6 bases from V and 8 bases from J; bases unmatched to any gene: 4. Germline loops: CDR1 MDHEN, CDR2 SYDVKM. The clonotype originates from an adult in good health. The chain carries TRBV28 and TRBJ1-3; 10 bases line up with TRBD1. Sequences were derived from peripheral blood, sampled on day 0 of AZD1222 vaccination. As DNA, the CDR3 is TGTGCCAGCAGCCCTGACAGGGGGCACACCATATATTTT. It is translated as CASSPDRGHTIYF.